This T cell receptor beta chain was captured in a study of blood T cell repertoires in COVID-19 (dated by TCRdb to 2020 to 2022). Looking at the study overall: Collaborator samples came from the United States, Italy and Spain and covered acute and convalescent phases of COVID-19. The prospective study material was composed of cDNA or gDNA derived from T cells, B-cell-depleted T cells, or PBMCs. Deeply sampled blood TCRbeta repertoires from subjects exposed to, actively infected with, or recovered from COVID-19 were included in the dataset. The repertoires were made available in a free public database intended to serve as a resource for research on the immune response to SARS-CoV-2. Samples were obtained from the ongoing ImmuneRACE study (first 160 participants) and from over 1,000 subjects provided by 6 global collaborators. The sample metadata nearly always contained a de-identified subject ID, COVID-19 status, age in years and sex. Where available, HLA class I and class II types were obtained from metadata supplied by the sample provider rather than from assay-based typing.

TCRbeta CDR3 regions were amplified from genomic DNA by means of the immunoSEQ Assay, a bias-controlled multiplex PCR. The authors' pipeline ran thus. The number of nucleated cells in each sample was estimated by amplification of reference gene primers within the assay. Sequence reads were collapsed and filtered to measure the absolute abundance of every unique TCRbeta CDR3 rearrangement. For each sample, productive Simpson clonality was calculated as the square root of Simpson's diversity index across productive rearrangements. TCRdb retrieved this table from immuneACCESS and kept in-frame rearrangements only. Not all clones are present; in checked studies, unresolved V genes account for under half, and no reason is known for the remainder. V and J calls and clone size are those listed in that table; D and trimming were worked out from the DNA. This sample is represented by some 150,000 clones; around 89% of them were singletons. The ten largest account for about 2.9% of the sample.

Each collaborating institution followed its own protocols to collect whole blood in K2EDTA tubes. Collaborator samples were shipped for TCRbeta analysis as frozen whole blood, isolated PBMCs, or DNA extracted from either sample type. The CDR3 sequence holds 12 residues, the cysteine and phenylalanine included. Only CDR3 DNA remains: 36 bases, in frame from the first base. Clipping removes 5 bases from V and 3 bases from J, with 1 as the unmatched junction base count. On this clone: There is no known antigen for this receptor. Base qualities are missing; no much larger clone stands one base away. Other nucleotide sequences from this sample produce the same CDR3.

The paper as a whole reports these results and caveats: Clinical and demographic metadata were provided uncurated, with the amount varying by source and participant.

The chain links TRBV12-3 or TRBV12-4 with TRBJ2-7, with 7 junctional bases fitting TRBD1. What was sequenced was peripheral blood. The TCR comes from a man in his sixties with active or convalescent COVID-19. The CDR3 loop reads CASSRDSYEQYF. At the DNA level, the sequence is TGTGCCAGCAGTAGGGACAGCTACGAGCAGTACTTC.